These 14 T cell receptor beta chains share one sample of origin, sequenced in a study of a mutant IDH1 vaccine in newly diagnosed glioma (dated by TCRdb to the early 2020s). Library generation was performed with the immunoSEQ multiplex PCR assay. TCRdb limited this immuneACCESS table to in-frame rearrangements with V and J called. A share of clones is missing; checked studies link under half to unresolved V genes, and the rest is unexplained. The sample table shows roughly 61,000 clones, and about four fifths are seen once. The ten largest make up 4.5% to 7.5% of the sample. According to the study, the label for this sample's time point signals: week 11, during vaccination. Each vaccine dose was 300 ug of a 20-mer mutant IDH1 peptide in Montanide, given subcutaneously with topical imiquimod. Their specific antigens are unknown. The sample consisted of PBMCs, taken from a glioma patient whose treatment included an IDH1 peptide vaccine. These receptors came from a man in his fifties or sixties with glioma.

CDR3 DNA: TGTGCCAGCAGCCAAGGGCTAGCGGTGGGTGAGACTCGGCAGTTCTTC. Protein sequence: CASSQGLAVGETRQFF. The genes are TRBV14 and TRBJ2-1, with 7 positions matching TRBD2. The junction had 15 bases not matched to a gene; V was cut back by 1 base and J by 12 bases. Germline V gives CDR1 SGHDN, CDR2 FVKESK. This CDR3 comprises 16 residues.

The chain links TRBV6-6 to TRBJ1-2; TRBD1 might be the D (6 bases). The CDR3 is 14 amino acids. Trimming removed 3 bases at V and 4 bases at J, with 12 bases between. The germline V gene encodes CDR1 MNHNY and CDR2 SVGAGI (reference sequence). CDR3 sequence reads: CASSYRSGAYGYTF. CDR3 nucleotides: TGTGCCAGCAGTTATCGGTCAGGGGCCTATGGCTACACCTTC.

V is TRBV6-5 and J is TRBJ1-1; D remains unclear. The CDR3 is made up of 15 amino acids. V lost 2 bases and J 0 bases, leaving 10 bases between the germline ends. Germline-derived CDR1 and CDR2 are MNHEY and SVGAGI. CDR3 protein: CASSYGGGMNTEAFF. For the CDR3, the DNA is TGTGCCAGCAGTTACGGAGGAGGGATGAACACTGAAGCTTTCTTT.

The chain has TRBV7-9 and TRBJ2-7; D might be TRBD1 or TRBD2, each matching 6 bases. This CDR3 contains 16 residues. The germline V gene encodes CDR1 SEHNR and CDR2 FQNEAQ (reference sequence). V lost 1 base and J 4 bases, leaving 17 bases between the germline ends. The CDR3 sequence: CASSLDAGAGGYEQYF. DNA of the CDR3: TGTGCCAGCAGCTTAGATGCAGGGGCTGGGGGGTACGAGCAGTACTTC. Complete variable domain (other parts from reference TRBV7-9 and TRBJ2-7): DTGVSQNPRHKITKRGQNVTFRCDPISEHNRLYWYRQTLGQGPEFLTYFQNEAQLEKSRLLSDRFSAERPKGSFSTLEIQRTEQGDSAMYLCASSLDAGAGGYEQYFGPGTRLTVT.

The rearrangement uses TRBV5-6 and TRBJ1-1; the D gene is possibly TRBD1 (6 bases). This CDR3 is 13 amino acids long. Germline loops: CDR1 SGHDT, CDR2 YYEEEE. With 2 bases removed from V and 5 bases from J, the gap between germline ends came to 10 bases. The CDR3 nucleotides read TGTGCCAGCAGCTTACAGGGAGGAACTGAAGCTTTCTTT. Amino acid sequence: CASSLQGGTEAFF.

The rearrangement links TRBV6-6 to TRBJ1-2, with D perhaps matching TRBD1 (5 bases). Per germline, CDR1 MNHNY and CDR2 SVGAGI (reference sequence). The CDR3 covers 14 residues. The V end lost 7 bases, the J end lost 2 bases, and 14 bases lay between the germline ends. The CDR3 DNA follows: TGTGCCAGCACCCCAGGGCAGGCCAACTATGGCTACACCTTC. Residues: CASTPGQANYGYTF.

The chain is built from TRBV20-1 and TRBJ1-2; D is possibly TRBD1 (6 bases). CDR1 DFQATT and CDR2 SNEGSKA come from the germline V gene (reference sequence). Trimming stripped 3 bases from V and 8 bases from J, with 10 bases between. CDR3 length: 11 amino acids. The CDR3 loop reads CSARSGAGYTF. The CDR3 DNA follows: TGCAGTGCTAGGTCAGGGGCCGGCTACACCTTC.

This clone was found a few times. This chain joins TRBV7-9 and TRBJ1-5, with D unclear. Looked up from germline, CDR1 is SEHNR and CDR2 is FQNEAQ (reference sequence). V was trimmed by 3 bases and J by 0 bases, leaving 18 bases between them. The CDR3 is 18 residues long. The CDR3 region is CASSFLSLLKDSNQPQHF. CDR3 coding DNA: TGTGCCAGCAGCTTTTTGAGCTTACTTAAAGATAGCAATCAGCCCCAGCATTTT. Full variable domain (remainder filled in from reference TRBV7-9 and TRBJ1-5): DTGVSQNPRHKITKRGQNVTFRCDPISEHNRLYWYRQTLGQGPEFLTYFQNEAQLEKSRLLSDRFSAERPKGSFSTLEIQRTEQGDSAMYLCASSFLSLLKDSNQPQHFGDGTRLSIL.

CDR3 DNA: TGCGCCAGCAGCCAAGCATCAGTCGGGTACACAGATACGCAGTATTTT. It is translated as CASSQASVGYTDTQYF. The chain combines TRBV4-1 with TRBJ2-3, with D unresolved. Trimming removed 1 base from V and 2 bases from J, with 13 bases in between. The CDR3 length is 16 residues. CDR1 and CDR2 (germline): MGHRA, YSYEKL.

V gene TRBV4-1 combines with J gene TRBJ1-2; D is unclear. V lost 1 base and J lost 5, with 17 bases in between. CDR3 length: 16 residues. Germline CDR1 reads MGHRA; CDR2 reads YSYEKL. The CDR3 DNA sequence: TGCGCCAGCAGCCAAGCAGCCCAGGCCCCCGGGTATGGCTACACCTTC. Translating it yields CASSQAAQAPGYGYTF.

This clone occurred a few times. Different DNA sequences within this sample yield the same CDR3. The genes are TRBV7-9 and TRBJ1-1; no clear D. CDR1 and CDR2 from the germline V gene are SEHNR and FQNEAQ (reference sequence). Trimming stripped 3 bases from V and 0 bases from J, with 5 bases between. CDR3 length: 13 amino acids. Here the CDR3 reads CASSLQLNTEAFF. In DNA form, the CDR3 reads TGTGCCAGCAGCTTGCAGCTGAACACTGAAGCTTTCTTT.

This chain joins TRBV5-4 and TRBJ1-1; D not certain. Germline V lookup: CDR1 SGHNT, CDR2 YYREEE (reference sequence). This CDR3 has 13 residues. With 1 base removed from V and 2 bases from J, the gap between germline ends came to 6 bases. The CDR3 sequence: CASSLPANTEAFF. The CDR3 coding sequence is TGTGCCAGCAGCTTGCCGGCTAACACTGAAGCTTTCTTT.

About this clone itself: At one end, the junction sequence differs from germline, possibly due to a read error. The chain is built from TRBV2 and TRBJ2-7, with D possibly called TRBD1 or TRBD2 (5 bases each). This CDR3 spans 12 amino acids. Germline V CDR1 and CDR2: SNHLY, FYNNEI. The CDR3 region is CASSEAIRDGSF. The CDR3, as DNA: TGTGCCAGCAGTGAAGCGATCCGGGACGGATCCTTC.

The V call is TRBV11-3, the J call TRBJ1-1; 10 bases map to TRBD1. Germline V gene data show CDR1 as SGHNT and CDR2 as YENEEA. The CDR3 covers 13 residues. V shed 2 bases and J 7 bases; nucleotides not matched to a gene: 1. CDR3 sequence (DNA): TGTGCCAGCAGCTTACGGGACAGGGGTGAAGCTTTCTTT. Protein: CASSLRDRGEAFF.